The clone carrying this T cell receptor (beta chain) occurred many times. The antigen is unknown. The sample belongs to a study of glioma-infiltrating T cells. Broader study findings: Above-expected tissue-blood divergence occurred in all gliomas, most in low-grade ones.

V lost 5 bases and J lost 3; bases outside the gene matches: 1. Germline V gene data show CDR1 as GTSNPN and CDR2 as SVGIG (reference sequence). The CDR3 extends over 11 amino acids. Amplification of TCR alpha and beta CDR3 regions from RNA used iRepertoire nested multiplex PCR. MiXCR, run by TCRdb on the multiplex PCR reads, gives a single entry per CDR3 protein. The data hold tens of thousands of distinct CDR3 sequences, with 35% to 50% observed a single time. The rearrangement uses TRBV30 and TRBJ2-7; 7 nucleotides agree with TRBD1. The sequenced sample was glioma tissue, nonneoplastic brain tissue, or PBMCs (not recorded which). The sequence came from a human donor with low-grade glioma or glioblastoma, undergoing nonglioma brain surgery, or in good health (not recorded which). CDR3 sequence reads: CAWGTDYEQYF. DNA of the CDR3: TGTGCCTGGGGGACAGACTACGAGCAGTACTTC.